The rows below give T cell receptor beta chains drawn from one sample of a study of T cells in Graves' hyperthyroidism and ophthalmopathy. One entry per CDR3 protein results from TCRdb running MiXCR on the multiplex PCR reads. The data show about 600,000 distinct CDR3 sequences, with approximately 16% seen just once and less than 3.5% held by the top ten. Input material: blood. These receptors all stem from a woman aged 35 to 49 with Graves' ophthalmopathy. The CDR3 runs from the conserved cysteine through the conserved F or W. The D gene is left open where the match is weak. Not all rows give a size; the values are once, few, many and, for expanded clones, a class.

clone_size: many; j_call: TRBJ1-1; d_call: -; v_call: TRBV3-1; cdr3_aa: CASSPLLGASGAFF; cdr3_nt: TGTGCCAGCAGCCCCTTACTCGGGGCTTCTGGGGCTTTCTTT
clone_size: -; j_call: TRBJ2-4; d_call: -; v_call: TRBV28; cdr3_aa: CASRENGAAKNIQYF; cdr3_nt: TGTGCCAGCAGGGAGAACGGGGCAGCCAAAAACATTCAGTACTTC
clone_size: many; j_call: TRBJ2-1; d_call: -; v_call: TRBV12-3/TRBV12-4; cdr3_aa: CASSLGGSGLIYNEQFF; cdr3_nt: TGTGCCAGCAGTTTAGGGGGGAGCGGTCTTATCTACAATGAGCAGTTCTTC
clone_size: many; j_call: TRBJ2-1; d_call: TRBD1; v_call: TRBV28; cdr3_aa: CASSLSFTGDRSYNEQFF; cdr3_nt: TGTGCCAGCAGTTTATCTTTTACTGGGGACAGGTCCTACAATGAGCAGTTCTTC
clone_size: -; j_call: TRBJ1-4; d_call: TRBD1; v_call: TRBV4-2; cdr3_aa: CASSQERGTGELEKLFF; cdr3_nt: TGTGCCAGCAGCCAAGAGAGGGGGACAGGGGAACTTGAAAAACTGTTTTTT
clone_size: many; j_call: TRBJ2-3; d_call: -; v_call: TRBV5-1; cdr3_aa: CASSLRVSTDTQYF; cdr3_nt: TGCGCCAGCAGCTTGAGGGTGAGCACAGATACGCAGTATTTT
clone_size: -; j_call: TRBJ1-1; d_call: -; v_call: TRBV19; cdr3_aa: CASSMDWGTEAFF; cdr3_nt: TGTGCCAGTAGTATGGATTGGGGCACTGAAGCTTTCTTT
clone_size: many; j_call: TRBJ2-2; d_call: -; v_call: TRBV2; cdr3_aa: CASRGRGPGGELFF; cdr3_nt: TGTGCCAGCAGGGGGCGGGGGCCCGGCGGGGAGCTGTTTTTT
clone_size: many; j_call: TRBJ2-1; d_call: -; v_call: TRBV28; cdr3_aa: CASSFSTVPGPYAEQFF; cdr3_nt: TGTGCCAGCAGTTTCTCTACCGTCCCGGGGCCGTATGCTGAGCAGTTCTTC
clone_size: few; j_call: TRBJ2-3; d_call: -; v_call: TRBV4-1; cdr3_aa: CASSQNPVDTQYF; cdr3_nt: TGCGCCAGCAGCCAGAACCCCGTGGATACGCAGTATTTT
clone_size: few; j_call: TRBJ2-5; d_call: TRBD1; v_call: TRBV20-1; cdr3_aa: CSARDLSPNRGLETQYF; cdr3_nt: TGCAGTGCTAGAGATCTTTCGCCGAACAGGGGGCTAGAGACCCAGTACTTC
clone_size: -; j_call: TRBJ1-2; d_call: -; v_call: TRBV7-2; cdr3_aa: CASGTRTPVEGYTF; cdr3_nt: TGTGCCAGCGGGACCAGAACACCTGTGGAGGGCTACACCTTC
clone_size: -; j_call: TRBJ2-1; d_call: TRBD1; v_call: TRBV18; cdr3_aa: CASSERTGGSYNEQFF; cdr3_nt: TGTGCCAGCTCAGAACGAACAGGGGGCTCCTACAATGAGCAGTTCTTC
clone_size: -; j_call: TRBJ2-3; d_call: -; v_call: TRBV29-1; cdr3_aa: CSVLRGTDTQYF; cdr3_nt: TGCAGCGTGCTCAGGGGCACAGATACGCAGTATTTT
clone_size: many; j_call: TRBJ2-3; d_call: -; v_call: TRBV3-1; cdr3_aa: CASSQSSDTQYF; cdr3_nt: TGTGCCAGCAGCCAATCCTCAGATACGCAGTATTTT
clone_size: many; j_call: TRBJ1-4; d_call: -; v_call: TRBV18; cdr3_aa: CASSLGRGEKLFF; cdr3_nt: TGTGCCAGCTCACTTGGACGAGGTGAAAAACTGTTTTTT
clone_size: -; j_call: TRBJ2-1; d_call: TRBD2; v_call: TRBV6-1; cdr3_aa: CASSRSGAVYNEQLF; cdr3_nt: TGTGCCAGCAGTCGTAGCGGGGCTGTGTACAATGAGCAGCTCTTC
clone_size: many; j_call: TRBJ1-2; d_call: -; v_call: TRBV28; cdr3_aa: CASNEHRAGTNYGYTF; cdr3_nt: TGTGCCAGCAACGAGCACCGTGCTGGGACTAACTATGGCTACACCTTC
clone_size: few; j_call: TRBJ2-7; d_call: -; v_call: TRBV29-1; cdr3_aa: CSVEEVNSYEQYF; cdr3_nt: TGCAGCGTTGAAGAGGTTAACTCCTACGAGCAGTACTTC
clone_size: -; j_call: TRBJ1-1; d_call: -; v_call: TRBV6-1; cdr3_aa: CASSEALVGANTEAFF; cdr3_nt: TGTGCCAGCAGTGAAGCCCTGGTGGGGGCTAACACTGAAGCTTTCTTT
clone_size: many; j_call: TRBJ1-1; d_call: -; v_call: TRBV29-1; cdr3_aa: CSAAGAAEAFF; cdr3_nt: TGCAGCGCCGCAGGAGCGGCCGAAGCTTTCTTT
clone_size: few; j_call: TRBJ2-7; d_call: -; v_call: TRBV6-1; cdr3_aa: CASGKAGSSYEQYF; cdr3_nt: TGTGCCAGCGGTAAGGCGGGAAGCTCCTACGAGCAGTACTTC
clone_size: many; j_call: TRBJ1-5; d_call: -; v_call: TRBV5-1; cdr3_aa: CASSLASRVVRGIYSNQPQHF; cdr3_nt: TGCGCCAGCAGCTTGGCGTCCAGGGTAGTGAGGGGGATTTATAGCAATCAGCCCCAGCATTTT
clone_size: -; j_call: TRBJ2-3; d_call: TRBD2; v_call: TRBV6-1; cdr3_aa: CASSSSAERGYTDTQYF; cdr3_nt: TGTGCCAGCAGTTCTTCCGCCGAGCGGGGGTACACAGATACGCAGTATTTT
clone_size: few; j_call: TRBJ2-7; d_call: TRBD2; v_call: TRBV7-2; cdr3_aa: CASSVTSGSLYEQYF; cdr3_nt: TGTGCCAGCAGCGTCACTAGCGGGAGTCTCTACGAGCAGTACTTC
clone_size: many; j_call: TRBJ2-3; d_call: -; v_call: TRBV2; cdr3_aa: CASSEALPDTQYF; cdr3_nt: TGTGCCAGCAGTGAAGCGCTTCCTGATACGCAGTATTTT
clone_size: many; j_call: TRBJ2-3; d_call: -; v_call: TRBV12-3/TRBV12-4; cdr3_aa: CASSFGGSGDTQYF; cdr3_nt: TGTGCCAGCAGTTTTGGGGGGAGTGGAGATACGCAGTATTTT
clone_size: -; j_call: TRBJ2-7; d_call: TRBD2; v_call: TRBV3-1; cdr3_aa: CASSQDKMLADPSYEQYF; cdr3_nt: TGTGCCAGCAGCCAAGATAAGATGCTAGCGGACCCCTCCTACGAGCAGTACTTC
clone_size: few; j_call: TRBJ2-1; d_call: -; v_call: TRBV10-3; cdr3_aa: CASNLDLGSEQFF; cdr3_nt: TGTGCGTCCAACTTGGACTTGGGCTCCGAGCAGTTCTTC
clone_size: -; j_call: TRBJ1-5; d_call: -; v_call: TRBV5-1; cdr3_aa: CASSLSGDWGQPQHF; cdr3_nt: TGCGCCAGCAGCTTGTCGGGGGATTGGGGACAGCCCCAGCATTTT
clone_size: many; j_call: TRBJ2-7; d_call: TRBD1; v_call: TRBV10-3; cdr3_aa: CATSAATGGYEQYF; cdr3_nt: TGTGCCACGAGTGCTGCGACAGGGGGGTACGAGCAGTACTTC
clone_size: many; j_call: TRBJ1-5; d_call: TRBD1; v_call: TRBV2; cdr3_aa: CASRDRGEGQPQHF; cdr3_nt: TGTGCCAGCAGGGACAGGGGAGAGGGTCAGCCCCAGCATTTT
clone_size: many; j_call: TRBJ2-7; d_call: TRBD1; v_call: TRBV11-2; cdr3_aa: CASSSSTGGYEQYF; cdr3_nt: TGTGCCAGCAGCTCGTCGACAGGGGGCTACGAGCAGTACTTC
clone_size: -; j_call: TRBJ2-1; d_call: -; v_call: TRBV20-1; cdr3_aa: CSARVPGIGSYNEQFF; cdr3_nt: TGCAGTGCTAGAGTTCCCGGTATAGGCTCCTACAATGAGCAGTTCTTC
clone_size: many; j_call: TRBJ2-7; d_call: TRBD1; v_call: TRBV20-1; cdr3_aa: CSWDRGSEQYF; cdr3_nt: TGCAGTTGGGACAGGGGTAGTGAGCAGTACTTC
clone_size: many; j_call: TRBJ2-7; d_call: -; v_call: TRBV7-8; cdr3_aa: CASSPTGRLRGYEQYF; cdr3_nt: TGTGCCAGCAGCCCAACCGGCAGGCTCAGAGGCTACGAGCAGTACTTC
clone_size: many; j_call: TRBJ2-1; d_call: -; v_call: TRBV30; cdr3_aa: CAWSLYNEQFF; cdr3_nt: TGTGCCTGGAGTTTATACAATGAGCAGTTCTTC
clone_size: few; j_call: TRBJ1-3; d_call: TRBD1; v_call: TRBV18; cdr3_aa: CASSPRGTEGSGNTIYF; cdr3_nt: TGTGCCAGCTCACCACGGGGGACAGAGGGTTCTGGAAACACCATATATTTT
clone_size: -; j_call: TRBJ2-1; d_call: -; v_call: TRBV6-4; cdr3_aa: CASSPPLPGEVYEQFF; cdr3_nt: TGTGCCAGCAGTCCACCTCTCCCGGGAGAAGTCTATGAGCAGTTCTTC
clone_size: many; j_call: TRBJ1-5; d_call: -; v_call: TRBV28; cdr3_aa: CASSLAGDQPQHF; cdr3_nt: TGTGCCAGCAGTTTGGCGGGGGATCAGCCCCAGCATTTT